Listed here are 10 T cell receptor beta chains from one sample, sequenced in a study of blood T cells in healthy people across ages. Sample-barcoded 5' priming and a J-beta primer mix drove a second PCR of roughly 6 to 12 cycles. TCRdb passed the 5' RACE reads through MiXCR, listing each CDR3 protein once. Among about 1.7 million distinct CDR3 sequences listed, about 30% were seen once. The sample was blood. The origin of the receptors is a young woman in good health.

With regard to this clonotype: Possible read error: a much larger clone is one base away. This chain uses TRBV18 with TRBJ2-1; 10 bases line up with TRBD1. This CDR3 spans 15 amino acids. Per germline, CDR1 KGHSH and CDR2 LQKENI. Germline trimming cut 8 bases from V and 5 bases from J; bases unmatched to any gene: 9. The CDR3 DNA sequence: TGTGCCAGCCCTCCCGGGACAGGGGAAGACAATGAGCAGTTCTTC. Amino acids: CASPPGTGEDNEQFF.

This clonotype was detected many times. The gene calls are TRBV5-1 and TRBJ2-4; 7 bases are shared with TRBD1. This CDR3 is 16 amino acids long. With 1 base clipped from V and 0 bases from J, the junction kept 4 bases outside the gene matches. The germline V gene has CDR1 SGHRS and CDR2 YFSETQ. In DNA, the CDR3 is TGCGCCAGCAGCTTGACAGGGGACCCAGCCAAAAACATTCAGTACTTC. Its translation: CASSLTGDPAKNIQYF.

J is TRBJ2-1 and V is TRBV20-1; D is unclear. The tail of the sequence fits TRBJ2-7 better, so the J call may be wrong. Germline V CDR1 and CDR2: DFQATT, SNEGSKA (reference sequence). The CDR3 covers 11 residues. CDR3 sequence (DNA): TGCAGTGCAGACAACTACAATGAGCAGTACTTC. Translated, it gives CSADNYNEQYF.

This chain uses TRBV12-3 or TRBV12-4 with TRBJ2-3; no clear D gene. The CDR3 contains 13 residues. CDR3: CAVREGPGDTQYF. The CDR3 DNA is TGTGCTGTTAGAGAAGGGCCGGGAGATACGCAGTATTTT.

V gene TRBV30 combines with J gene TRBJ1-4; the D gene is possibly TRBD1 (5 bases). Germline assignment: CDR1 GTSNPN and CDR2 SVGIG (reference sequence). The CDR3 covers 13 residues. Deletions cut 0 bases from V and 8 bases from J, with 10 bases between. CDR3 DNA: TGTGCCTGGAGTGTAATCGGACACGAAAAACTGTTTTTT. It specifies CAWSVIGHEKLFF.

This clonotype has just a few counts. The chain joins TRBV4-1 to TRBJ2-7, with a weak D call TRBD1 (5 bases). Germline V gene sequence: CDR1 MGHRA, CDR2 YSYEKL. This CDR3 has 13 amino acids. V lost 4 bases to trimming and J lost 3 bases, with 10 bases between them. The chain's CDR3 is CASSRWGGYEQYF. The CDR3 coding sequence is TGCGCCAGCAGCCGCTGGGGCGGCTACGAGCAGTACTTC.

DNA for the CDR3: TGCAGTGCTAGAGAGTCCCGGACTAGAGCACCGACACAGTACTTC. The encoded protein is CSARESRTRAPTQYF. J is TRBJ2-5 and V is TRBV20-1, with TRBD2 matching 7 bases. This CDR3 is 15 amino acids long. With 0 bases clipped from V and 11 bases from J, the junction kept 15 bases outside the gene matches. Germline values: CDR1 DFQATT, CDR2 SNEGSKA (reference sequence).

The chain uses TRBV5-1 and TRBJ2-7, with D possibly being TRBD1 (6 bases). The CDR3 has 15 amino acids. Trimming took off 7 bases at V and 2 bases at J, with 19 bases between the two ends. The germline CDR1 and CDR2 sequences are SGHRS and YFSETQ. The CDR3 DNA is TGCGCCAGCCGTTATAACAGGGTATTGCCCTACGAGCAGTACTTC. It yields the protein CASRYNRVLPYEQYF.

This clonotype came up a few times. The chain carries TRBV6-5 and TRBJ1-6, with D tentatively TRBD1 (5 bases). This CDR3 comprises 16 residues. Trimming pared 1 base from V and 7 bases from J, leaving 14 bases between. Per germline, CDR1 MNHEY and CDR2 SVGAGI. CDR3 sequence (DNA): TGTGCCAGCAGTTACTTCCCGGGGCGGTTCAATTCACCCCTCCACTTT. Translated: CASSYFPGRFNSPLHF.

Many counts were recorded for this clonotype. CDR3 amino acids: CASSPPSKAGGEQFF. Written as DNA, the CDR3 is TGTGCCAGCAGCCCACCCAGCAAGGCGGGAGGCGAGCAGTTCTTC. This chain uses TRBV7-9 with TRBJ2-1, with 8 bases fitting TRBD2. V shed 5 bases and J 10 bases; nucleotides not matched to a gene: 13. Germline loops: CDR1 SEHNR, CDR2 FQNEAQ (reference sequence). This CDR3 comprises 15 residues.